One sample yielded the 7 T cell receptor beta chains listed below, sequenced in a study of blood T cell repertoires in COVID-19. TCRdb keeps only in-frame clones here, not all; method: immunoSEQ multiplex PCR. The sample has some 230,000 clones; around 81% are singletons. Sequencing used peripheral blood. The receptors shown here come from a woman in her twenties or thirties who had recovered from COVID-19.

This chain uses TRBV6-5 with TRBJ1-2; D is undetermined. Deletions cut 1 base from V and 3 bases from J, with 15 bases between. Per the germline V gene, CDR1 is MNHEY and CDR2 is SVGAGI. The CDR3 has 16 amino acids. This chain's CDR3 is CASSYFDPGGDYGYTF. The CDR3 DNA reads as TGTGCCAGCAGTTACTTCGACCCGGGAGGCGACTATGGCTACACCTTC.

The CDR3 DNA sequence: TGTGCCAGCAGCCCAGGGAAGGCCCCCTACAATGAGCAGTTCTTC. Its protein product is CASSPGKAPYNEQFF. The chain recombines TRBV5-5 with TRBJ2-1; the D gene is possibly TRBD1 (5 bases). CDR1 and CDR2 from the germline V gene are SGHKS and YYEKEE (reference sequence). The V and J ends lost 4 bases and 2 bases respectively, with 13 bases between them. This CDR3 contains 15 residues.

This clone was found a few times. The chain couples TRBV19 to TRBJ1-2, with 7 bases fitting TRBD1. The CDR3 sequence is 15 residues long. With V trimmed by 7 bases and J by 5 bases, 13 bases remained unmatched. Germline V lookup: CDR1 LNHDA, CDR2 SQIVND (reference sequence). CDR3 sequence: CASTEGAAGIYGYTF. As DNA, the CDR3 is TGTGCCAGTACGGAGGGGGCCGCCGGGATTTATGGCTACACCTTC.

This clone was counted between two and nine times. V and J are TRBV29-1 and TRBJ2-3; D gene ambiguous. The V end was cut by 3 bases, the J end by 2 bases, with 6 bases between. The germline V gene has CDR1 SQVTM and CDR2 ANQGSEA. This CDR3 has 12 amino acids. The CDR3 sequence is CSVETITDTQYF. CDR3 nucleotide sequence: TGCAGCGTTGAGACAATCACAGATACGCAGTATTTT.

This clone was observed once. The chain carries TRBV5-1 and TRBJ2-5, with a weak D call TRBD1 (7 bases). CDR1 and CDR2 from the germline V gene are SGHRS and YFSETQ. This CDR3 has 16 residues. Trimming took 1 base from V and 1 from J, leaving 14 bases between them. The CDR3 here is CASSLWRDSPQETQYF. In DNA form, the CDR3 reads TGCGCCAGCAGCTTGTGGCGGGACAGTCCCCAAGAGACCCAGTACTTC.

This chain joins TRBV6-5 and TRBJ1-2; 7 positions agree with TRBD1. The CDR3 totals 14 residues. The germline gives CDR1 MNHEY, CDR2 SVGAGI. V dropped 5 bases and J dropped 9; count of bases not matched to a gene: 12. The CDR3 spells CASSPETGRSSYTF. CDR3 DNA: TGTGCCAGCAGTCCAGAGACAGGGCGTAGTAGCTACACCTTC.

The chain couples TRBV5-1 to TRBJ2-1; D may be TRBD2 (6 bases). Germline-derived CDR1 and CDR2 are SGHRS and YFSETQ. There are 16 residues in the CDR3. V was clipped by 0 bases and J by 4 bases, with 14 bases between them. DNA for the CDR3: TGCGCCAGCAGCTTGGCCGCGGCTAGCGCGTACAATGAGCAGTTCTTC. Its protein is CASSLAAASAYNEQFF. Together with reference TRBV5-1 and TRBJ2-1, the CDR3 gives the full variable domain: KAGVTQTPRYLIKTRGQQVTLSCSPISGHRSVSWYQQTPGQGLQFLFEYFSETQRNKGNFPGRFSGRQFSNSRSEMNVSTLELGDSALYLCASSLAAASAYNEQFFGPGTRLTVL.